Given below is one TCR beta chain in context. It lacks a known antigen. Base qualities are not recorded, but no much larger clone differs from it by a single base. This entry is derived from a study of T-cell reconstitution after alpha-beta-depleted transplantation in children (TCRdb year 2016). For the study in its entirety: The study quantitatively tracked T-cell immune reconstitution after TCRalphabeta/CD19-depleted allogeneic hematopoietic cell transplantation in children using TCR repertoire profiling.

V was cut back by 5 bases and J by 5 bases, leaving a gap of 13 bases between them. The germline V gene (reference sequence) yields SEHNR for CDR1 and FQNEAQ for CDR2. Measured from the cysteine to the phenylalanine, the CDR3 is 13 residues long. Kept here is only the CDR3 DNA, which spans 39 bases and is read in frame from base 1. Preparation of the library involved PCR. The sequencing machine was an Illumina HiSeq 2500. To normalize quantification of the TCRbeta repertoire, the TCR libraries were built with molecular barcoding that relied on unique molecular identifiers. The public reads were quality trimmed at Q25 with fastp and then assembled into clones with MiXCR by TCRdb, keeping productive beta chains. Rows are unified per CDR3 protein, each entry keeping the most common DNA and genes. The sample profile shows almost 500,000 distinct CDR3 sequences; approximately 13% of them were found once. The ten biggest clones cover about 5.6% of the sample.

This sample comprised PBMCs from the stem cell graft donor, obtained from the stem cell graft. This TCR came from a human donor who donated a stem cell graft to a child with combined immunodeficiency. This sequence uses TRBV7-9 and TRBJ2-7, and possibly TRBD1, on 7 matching bases. Here the CDR3 is given as CASSPRGDDEQYF. The nucleotides read TGTGCCAGCAGCCCCAGGGGGGACGACGAGCAGTACTTC.